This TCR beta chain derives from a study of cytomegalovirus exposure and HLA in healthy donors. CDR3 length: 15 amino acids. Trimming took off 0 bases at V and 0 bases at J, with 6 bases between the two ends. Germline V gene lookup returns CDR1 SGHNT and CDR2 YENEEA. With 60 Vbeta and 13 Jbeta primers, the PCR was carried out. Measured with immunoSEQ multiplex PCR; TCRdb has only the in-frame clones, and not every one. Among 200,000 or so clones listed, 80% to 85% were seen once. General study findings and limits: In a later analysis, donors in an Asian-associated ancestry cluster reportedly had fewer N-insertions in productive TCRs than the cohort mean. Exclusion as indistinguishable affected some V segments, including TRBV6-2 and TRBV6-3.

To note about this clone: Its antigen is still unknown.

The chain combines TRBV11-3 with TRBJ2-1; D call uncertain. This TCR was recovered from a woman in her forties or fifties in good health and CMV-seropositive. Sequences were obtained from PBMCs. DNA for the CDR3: TGTGCCAGCAGCTTAGACACGAGCTCCTACAATGAGCAGTTCTTC. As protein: CASSLDTSSYNEQFF. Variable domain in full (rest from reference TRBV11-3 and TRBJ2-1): EAGVVQSPRYKIIEKKQPVAFWCNPISGHNTLYWYLQNLGQGPELLIRYENEEAVDDSQLPKDRFSAERLKGVDSTLKIQPAELGDSAVYLCASSLDTSSYNEQFFGPGTRLTVL.